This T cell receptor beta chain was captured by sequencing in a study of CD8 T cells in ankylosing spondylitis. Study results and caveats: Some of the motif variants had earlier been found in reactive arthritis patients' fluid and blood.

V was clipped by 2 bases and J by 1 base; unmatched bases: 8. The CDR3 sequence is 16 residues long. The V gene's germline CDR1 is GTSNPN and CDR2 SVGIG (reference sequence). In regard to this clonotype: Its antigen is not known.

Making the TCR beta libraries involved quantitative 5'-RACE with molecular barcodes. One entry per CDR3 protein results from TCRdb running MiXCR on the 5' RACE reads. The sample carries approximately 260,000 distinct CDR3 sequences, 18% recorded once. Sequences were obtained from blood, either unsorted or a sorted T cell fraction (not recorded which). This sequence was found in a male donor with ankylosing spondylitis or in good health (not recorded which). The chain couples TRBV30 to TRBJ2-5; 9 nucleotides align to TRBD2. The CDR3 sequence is CAWSSVAGGPQETQYF. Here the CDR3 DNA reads TGTGCCTGGAGTTCCGTTGCGGGAGGGCCCCAAGAGACCCAGTACTTC.